This T cell receptor beta chain was found in a study of control samples from healthy donors and cancer patients (dated by TCRdb to the early 2020s). Library generation was performed with the immunoSEQ multiplex PCR assay. TCRdb mirrors the immuneACCESS table, restricted to in-frame sequences. Some clones are absent from its copies; in checked studies, under half trace to an unresolved V gene, and the reason for the others is unknown. For this sample there are roughly 30,000 clones; roughly 92% appear just once. The top ten clonotypes cover about 1.5% of the sample. This clone was counted a single time. Its antigen is currently not known. No clone much larger than this one lies a single base away; base qualities are absent. Per the germline V gene (reference sequence), LNHDA is the CDR1 and SQIVND is the CDR2. The CDR3 measures 17 amino acids from cysteine to phenylalanine. CDR3 DNA only is kept here, 51 bases in frame from base 1. V is clipped by 7 bases and J by 0 bases, and the sequence between their germline boundaries is 16 bases long.

Sequences were obtained from PBMCs. This TCR derives from a man between 35 and 55 years old with colorectal cancer. Here the chain combines TRBV19 and TRBJ1-6; the D gene is not confidently resolved. The CDR3 corresponds to CASTRAGRSSYNSPLHF. The bases are TGTGCCAGTACCCGCGCAGGCCGGAGCTCCTATAATTCACCCCTCCACTTT.